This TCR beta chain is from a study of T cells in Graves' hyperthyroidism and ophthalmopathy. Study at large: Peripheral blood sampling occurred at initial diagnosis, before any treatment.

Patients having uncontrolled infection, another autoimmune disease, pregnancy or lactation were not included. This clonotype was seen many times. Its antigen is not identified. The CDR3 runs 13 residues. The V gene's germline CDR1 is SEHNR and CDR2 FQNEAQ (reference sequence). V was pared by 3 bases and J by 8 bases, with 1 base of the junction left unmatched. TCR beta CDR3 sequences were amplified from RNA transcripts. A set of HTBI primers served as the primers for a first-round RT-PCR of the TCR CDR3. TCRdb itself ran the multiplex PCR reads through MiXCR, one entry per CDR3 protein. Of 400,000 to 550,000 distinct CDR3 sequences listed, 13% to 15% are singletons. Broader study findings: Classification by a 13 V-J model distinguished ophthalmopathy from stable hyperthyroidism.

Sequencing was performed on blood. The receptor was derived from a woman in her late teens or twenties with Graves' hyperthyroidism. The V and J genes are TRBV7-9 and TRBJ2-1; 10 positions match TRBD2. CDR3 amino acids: CASSFLAGDEQFF. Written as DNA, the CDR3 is TGTGCCAGCAGCTTTCTAGCGGGAGATGAGCAGTTCTTC.